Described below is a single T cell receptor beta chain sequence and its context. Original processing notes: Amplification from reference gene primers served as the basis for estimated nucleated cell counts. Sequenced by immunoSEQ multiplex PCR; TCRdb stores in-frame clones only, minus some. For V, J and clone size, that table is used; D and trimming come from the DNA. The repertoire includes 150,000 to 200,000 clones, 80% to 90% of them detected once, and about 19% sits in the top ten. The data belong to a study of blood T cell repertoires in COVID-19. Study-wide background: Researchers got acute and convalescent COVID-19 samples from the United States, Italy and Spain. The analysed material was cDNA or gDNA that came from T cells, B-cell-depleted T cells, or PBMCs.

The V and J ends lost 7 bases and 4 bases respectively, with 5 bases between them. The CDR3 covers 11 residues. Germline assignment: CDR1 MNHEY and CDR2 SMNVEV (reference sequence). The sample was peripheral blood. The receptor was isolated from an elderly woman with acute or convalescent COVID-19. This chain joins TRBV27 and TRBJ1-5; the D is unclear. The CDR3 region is CASMRNQPQHF. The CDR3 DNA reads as TGTGCCAGCATGCGTAATCAGCCCCAGCATTTT.